This T cell receptor beta chain appears in the sequencing data of a study of glioma-infiltrating T cells after dendritic cell vaccination. Background on the study: Dendritic cell vaccination trial patients had either newly diagnosed or recurrent glioblastoma. Study outcomes and limitations: Survival was not directly related to TCR clonality in these patients.

The time point is: after dendritic cell vaccination, including at tumor progression/relapse. In its sample, this clone was seen a few times. Its antigen is currently unknown. Input was 2 to 2.5 ug genomic DNA, or all available if less. The primer mix had 60 V beta and 13 J beta primers. Here immunoSEQ multiplex PCR was the method, and the copy in TCRdb shows in-frame clones only, minus some. This sample yields about 76,000 clones, of which roughly 91% are seen a single time; around 2.4% belongs to the top ten. The V and J ends lost 0 bases and 4 bases, in that order; junction bases with no gene match: 6. The CDR3 loop spans 15 amino acids. CDR1 and CDR2 from the germline V gene are WSHSY and SAAADI.

The source is a human donor with glioblastoma. This specimen was blood, taken after dendritic cell vaccination. The rearrangement uses TRBV10-2 and TRBJ2-7; 7 bases are a match to TRBD2. The CDR3 reads CASSESRGSEYEQYF. CDR3 DNA sequence: TGCGCCAGCAGTGAGTCGCGGGGGAGTGAGTACGAGCAGTACTTC.